One TCR beta chain is described in this entry. Its antigen is not yet known. No qualities accompany the bases; no much larger clone lies one base away. The data were obtained in a study of T cell repertoires in aging, cancer and after chemotherapy (dated by TCRdb to between 2017 and 2020). Describing the broader study: Donors were distributed across six age groups ranging from 30 or younger to 70 or older, with at least three individuals included per group. Paired pre- and post-chemotherapy samples in the solid tumor group came from brain tumor (glioblastoma) patients receiving temozolomide-based therapy. The complete dataset included 8 million to 9.5 million TCR reads. The study profiled peripheral blood TCR beta repertoires from healthy donors and cancer patients to examine immunoaging and T cell reconstitution after chemotherapy. A cohort of 200 to 250 cancer patients (about 94 with hematological and approximately 120 with solid cancers) was assembled, and 95 to 100 healthy donors were included as a reference group. Overall study outcomes, separate from this receptor: Untreated patients with hematological or solid cancers showed significantly lower blood TCR diversity and higher clonality than age-matched healthy donors. In both cancer cohorts, the median generation probability rose over the chemotherapy interval, which suggests that the repertoire was reconstituted through rebound thymic output. In healthy donors, the decline in TCR diversity with age was mainly due to loss of richness, whereas in cancer patients loss of evenness also played a role. According to the authors, the repertoire data do not permit conclusions about immunological memory after chemotherapy.

Genomic DNA extracted from peripheral blood, rather than sorted cells or RNA, was used as the source for amplification of TCR beta rearrangements. The CDR3 contains 13 residues, cysteine and phenylalanine counted. Of the read, only the CDR3 DNA is kept; its 39 bases are in frame from base 1. Ends trimmed: V by 3 bases, J by 9 bases; bases unmatched to a gene: 3. The germline V gene yields KGHSH for CDR1 and LQKENI for CDR2. Multiplex touch-down PCR with a mixed TRB-A/B primer pool was used to amplify rearranged TRB sequences covering the V, D and J segments. Illumina adapters and sample indices were attached to the amplicons in two consecutive PCR reactions using Phusion HS II polymerase. The amplicons were purified from gel with the NucleoSpin Gel and PCR Clean-up kit and then assessed with Qubit and an Agilent 2100 Bioanalyzer. Libraries were sequenced on an Illumina MiSeq using 600-cycle, single-indexed, paired-end runs. On the study's bioinformatics: MiXCR versions 2.12 and 3.0.5 were used to process TRB sequences. Each unique CDR3 nucleotide sequence was counted as one clone, and only productive sequences with at least two reads were retained. Repertoire metrics included Shannon diversity, evenness, clonality (one minus evenness), and alpha-parameterized diversity profiles from alpha 0 to 5. The IGoR algorithm was used to calculate generation probabilities for clones in the paired samples taken before and after chemotherapy. Using fastp trimming at Q25 and MiXCR clonotype assembly, TCRdb reanalyzed the public sequencing data and kept in-frame beta chains. Rows matching on CDR3 protein sequence are summarized as one entry with the most common DNA and genes. The authors' filters were not applied to this entry. Recorded for this sample are several thousand distinct CDR3 sequences; more than 40% of them occurred a single time. The ten largest clones add up to 12% of the sample.

The chain is assembled from TRBV18 and TRBJ1-4, with TRBD1 identical over 8 junction bases. The sequencing sample was made of blood. This sequence was found in a human donor with a solid tumor. CDR3 sequence: CASSPDRVQKLFF. The sequence in DNA is TGTGCCAGCTCACCGGACAGGGTTCAAAAACTGTTTTTT.